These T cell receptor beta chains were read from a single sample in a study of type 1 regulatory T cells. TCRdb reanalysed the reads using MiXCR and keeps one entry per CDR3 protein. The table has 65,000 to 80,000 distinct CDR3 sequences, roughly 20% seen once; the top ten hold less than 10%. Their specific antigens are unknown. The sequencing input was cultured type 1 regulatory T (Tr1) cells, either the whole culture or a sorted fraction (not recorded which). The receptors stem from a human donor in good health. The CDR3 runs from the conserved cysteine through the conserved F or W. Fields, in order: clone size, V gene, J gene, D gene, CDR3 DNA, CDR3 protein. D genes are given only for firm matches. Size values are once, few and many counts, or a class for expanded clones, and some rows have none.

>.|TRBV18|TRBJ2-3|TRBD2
TGTGCCACCAGCAGAGATGGCGGGAGGACCGAGGGGCAGTATTTT
CATSRDGGRTEGQYF
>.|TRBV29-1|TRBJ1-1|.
TGCAGCCCCCTCGGGGGCTGGAACACTGAAGCTTTCTTT
CSPLGGWNTEAFF
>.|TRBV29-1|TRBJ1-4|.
TGCAGCCCCGGGGAGGGAGTTGAAAAACTGTTTTTT
CSPGEGVEKLFF
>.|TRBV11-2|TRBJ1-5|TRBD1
TGTGCCAGCAGCTTGGCGGGACAGGGAGTTGGACAGCCCCAGCATTTT
CASSLAGQGVGQPQHF
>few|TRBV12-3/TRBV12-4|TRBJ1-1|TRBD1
TGTGCCAGCAGGCCTACAGGGGGGAACACTGAAGCTTTCTTT
CASRPTGGNTEAFF
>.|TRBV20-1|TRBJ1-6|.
TGCAGTGCGAGGGGATCCCCGGCCCGTGATAATTCACCCCTCCACTTT
CSARGSPARDNSPLHF
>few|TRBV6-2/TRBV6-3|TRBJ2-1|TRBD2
TGTGCCAGCAGAACGGGAGGAAGCTCCTACAATGAGCAGTTCTTC
CASRTGGSSYNEQFF
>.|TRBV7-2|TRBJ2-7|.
TGTGCCAGCAGCCTGGCTGACAGGCGAGGAGAGCAGTACTTC
CASSLADRRGEQYF
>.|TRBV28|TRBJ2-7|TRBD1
TGTGCCAGCAGCACTACAGGGGAGCGGTACTTC
CASSTTGERYF
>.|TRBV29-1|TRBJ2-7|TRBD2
TGCAGTGCTAGTAGCGGGCCCCCCTACGAGCAGTACTTC
CSASSGPPYEQYF
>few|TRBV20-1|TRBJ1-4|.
TGCAGTGCTAGAGCTAAACAATTCATAGGGGGTGAAAAACTGTTTTTT
CSARAKQFIGGEKLFF
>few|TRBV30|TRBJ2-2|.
TGTGCCTGGAGTTTCGGAGTTAACACCGGGGAGCTGTTTTTT
CAWSFGVNTGELFF
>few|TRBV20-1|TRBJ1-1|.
TGCAGTGCGGTGAACAGTATGAACACTGAAGCTTTCTTT
CSAVNSMNTEAFF
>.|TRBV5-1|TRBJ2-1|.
TGCGCCAGCAGCTTTGGCGGGATTTCCTACAATGAGCAGTTCTTC
CASSFGGISYNEQFF
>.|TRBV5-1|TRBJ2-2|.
TGCGCCAGCAGCTTGGACGGGGGAGCCGGGGAGCTGTTTTTT
CASSLDGGAGELFF
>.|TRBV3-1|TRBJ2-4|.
TGTGCCAGCAGCCAAAGGGTAGCCAAAAACATTCAGTACTTC
CASSQRVAKNIQYF
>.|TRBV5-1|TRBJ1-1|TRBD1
TGCGCCAGCAGCTTACAGGGGTGGGATTCTGAAGCTTTCTTT
CASSLQGWDSEAFF
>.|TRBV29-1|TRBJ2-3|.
TGCAGCGCACCAGGCCCCTCAGGGTCGTACACAGATACGCAGTATTTT
CSAPGPSGSYTDTQYF
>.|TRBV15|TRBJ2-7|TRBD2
TGTGCCACCAGCAGAGAGTCGCGGGAGTTCGCCGAGCAGTACTTC
CATSRESREFAEQYF
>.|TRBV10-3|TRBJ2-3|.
TGTGCCATCAGTGGCCGGACGAGAACAGATACGCAGTATTTT
CAISGRTRTDTQYF
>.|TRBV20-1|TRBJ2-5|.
TGCAGTGCTCCCGACAGTGGAGACAAAGAGACCCAGTACTTC
CSAPDSGDKETQYF
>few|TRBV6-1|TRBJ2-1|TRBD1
TGTGCCAGCAGGACCCAACAGGGGACGGACAATGAGCAGTTCTTC
CASRTQQGTDNEQFF
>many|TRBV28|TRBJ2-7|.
TGTGCCAGCAGTCAGACCCCTTACGAGCAGTACTTC
CASSQTPYEQYF
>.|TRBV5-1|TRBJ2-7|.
TGCGCCAGCAGCTTGGCTTGGATGGACGAGCAGTACTTC
CASSLAWMDEQYF
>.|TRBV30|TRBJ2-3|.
TGTGCCTGGAGTAGCTCCCTAGATACGCAGTATTTT
CAWSSSLDTQYF
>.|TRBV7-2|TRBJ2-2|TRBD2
TGTGCCAGCAGCTCCGGGACTAGCGGTATTGAGCTGTTTTTT
CASSSGTSGIELFF
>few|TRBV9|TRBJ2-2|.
TGTGCCAGCAGCGTAGGGGGGGCCCAAAACACCGGGGAGCTGTTTTTT
CASSVGGAQNTGELFF
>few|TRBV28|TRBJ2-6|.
TGTGCCAGCAGTGCCGACAGCTCTGGGGCCAACGTCCTGACTTTC
CASSADSSGANVLTF
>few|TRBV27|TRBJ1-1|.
TGTGCCAGCAGAGCGGACAGTTTTAACACTGAAGCTTTCTTT
CASRADSFNTEAFF
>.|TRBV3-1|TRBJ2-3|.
TGTGCCAGCAGCCAAGTGTTGGGTAGCACAGATACGCAGTATTTT
CASSQVLGSTDTQYF
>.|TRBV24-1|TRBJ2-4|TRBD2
TGTGCCATAGTAGCGGGAGCCAAAAACATTCAGTACTTC
CAIVAGAKNIQYF
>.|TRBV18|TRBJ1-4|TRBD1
TGTGCCAGCTCGCCTCAGGGGGCAGAGCGAAAACTGTTTTTT
CASSPQGAERKLFF
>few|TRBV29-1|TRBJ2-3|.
TGCAGCGTTGATCCGGGGGCAGATACGCAGTATTTT
CSVDPGADTQYF
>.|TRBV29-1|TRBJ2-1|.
TGCAGCGTTGAGGGTCTAGAGGGGAGAAATGAGCGGTTCTTC
CSVEGLEGRNERFF
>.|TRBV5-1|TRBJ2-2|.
TGCGCCAGCAGCTGGACTACAGGGAAAGACACCGGGGAGCTGTTTTTT
CASSWTTGKDTGELFF
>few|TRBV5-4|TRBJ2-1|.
TGTGCCAGCAGCTTGGGAAGGGCTCTCTTCAATGAGCAGTTCTTC
CASSLGRALFNEQFF
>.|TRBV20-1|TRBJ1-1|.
TGCAGTGCGACTTCTAGACAGTGGGCGGTTGAAGCTTTCTTT
CSATSRQWAVEAFF
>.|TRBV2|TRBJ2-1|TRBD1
TGTGCCAGCAGTGAAGCGCTCCGGGACAGGGAACCCTACAATGAGCAGTTCTTC
CASSEALRDREPYNEQFF
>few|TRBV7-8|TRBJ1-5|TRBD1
TGTGCCAGCAGCTTTCTTGCAGGGACAGGGAATCAGCCCCAGCATTTT
CASSFLAGTGNQPQHF
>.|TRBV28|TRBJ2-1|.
TGTGCCAGCAGCAGGGGGGGGTATGAGCAGTTCTTC
CASSRGGYEQFF
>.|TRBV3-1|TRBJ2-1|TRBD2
TGTGCCAGCAGCCAACCCGGGACTAGCAGGAATGAGCAGTTCTTC
CASSQPGTSRNEQFF
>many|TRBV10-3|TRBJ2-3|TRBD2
TGTGCCATCGGACTCGGGACTAGCGGGAGCTCAGATACGCAGTATTTT
CAIGLGTSGSSDTQYF
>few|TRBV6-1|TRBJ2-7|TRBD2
TGTGCCAGCAGTTTCCTTTCTAGCGGTCCCTACGAGCAGTACTTC
CASSFLSSGPYEQYF
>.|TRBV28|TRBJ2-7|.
TGTGCCAGCGGGCTCCTTACCTACGAGCAGTACTTC
CASGLLTYEQYF
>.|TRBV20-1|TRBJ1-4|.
TGCAGTGCTAGAGATAGTGGCAGGGACGAAAAACTGTTTTTT
CSARDSGRDEKLFF
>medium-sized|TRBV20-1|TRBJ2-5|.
TGCAGTGCTGCTAAGGCGGGAAGTGATAAGACCCAGTACTTC
CSAAKAGSDKTQYF
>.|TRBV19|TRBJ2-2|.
TGTGCCAGTAGTATGTGGTCAGGGGATACCGGGGAGCTGTTTTTT
CASSMWSGDTGELFF
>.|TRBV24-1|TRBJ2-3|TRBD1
TGTGCCACCAGTGTGGTCCCCCTGGGACAGGGAGGCCCAGATACGCAGTATTTT
CATSVVPLGQGGPDTQYF
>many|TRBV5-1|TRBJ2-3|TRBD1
TGCGCCAGCAGCCCCTTAGGACAGGGCCTATCAGATACGCAGTATTTT
CASSPLGQGLSDTQYF
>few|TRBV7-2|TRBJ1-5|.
TGTGCCAGCAGCTTCCTGCCCGAGGTTCAGCCCCAGCATTTT
CASSFLPEVQPQHF
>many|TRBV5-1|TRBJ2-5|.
TGCGCCAGCAGCTCCGCGGACCAAGAGACCCAGTACTTC
CASSSADQETQYF
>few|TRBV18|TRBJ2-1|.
TGTGCCAGCTCACCCAACAATGAGCAGTTCTTC
CASSPNNEQFF
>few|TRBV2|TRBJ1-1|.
TGTGCCAGCGGGCGTACCACAGGGAACACTGAAGCTTTCTTT
CASGRTTGNTEAFF
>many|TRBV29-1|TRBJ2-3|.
TGCAGCGTTGATCGGGGGACAGATACGCAGTATTTT
CSVDRGTDTQYF
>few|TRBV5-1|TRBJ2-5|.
TGCGCCAGCAGCTTGGTTGGGGGAAGGGGAGAGACCCAGTACTTC
CASSLVGGRGETQYF
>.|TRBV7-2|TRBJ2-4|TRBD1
TGTGCCAGCAGCCCATGGACAGGAGAAAACATTCAGTACTTC
CASSPWTGENIQYF
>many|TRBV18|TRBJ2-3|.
TGTGCCAGCTCACCGACAGGCCCAATCACAGATACGCAGTATTTT
CASSPTGPITDTQYF
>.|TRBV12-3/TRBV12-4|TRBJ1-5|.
TGTGCCAGCAGTTTAGGGGGCTCCGCGCACCCCCAGCATTTT
CASSLGGSAHPQHF
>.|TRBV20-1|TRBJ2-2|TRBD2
TGCAGTGCTAGAGAACCTAGCGGGCCGGGCACCGGGGAGCTGTTTTTT
CSAREPSGPGTGELFF
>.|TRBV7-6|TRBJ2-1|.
TGTGCCAGCAGATTGGGCAGGGGCGATTACAATGAGCAGTTCTTC
CASRLGRGDYNEQFF